This T cell receptor beta chain was retrieved from a study of shared clonotypes between healthy human individuals. With respect to this clone: The antigen remains unidentified.

Points from the study as a whole: Represented genetic and exposure-history diversity was restricted by having few donors. Naive CD4 clonotypes were shared across a few donors at about 5%. Blood was the sole source, and tissue repertoires probably differ.

CDR3 length: 15 amino acids. Germline V gives CDR1 SGDLS, CDR2 YYNGEE. V lost 0 bases and J 5 bases, leaving 9 bases between the germline ends. Methods used by the authors: Filtering was not the same, since immunoSEQ gave junction-only sequences without quality scores. TCRdb's copy holds only in-frame clones and misses some; the assay was immunoSEQ multiplex PCR. D and trimming come from the DNA, and the V and J calls and clone size come from that table. The sample gives under 1,100,000 clones, about 80% of which show up once; 0.55% to 0.7% is in the top ten. The clonotype originates from a man aged 18 to 30 in good health. Some clones in this sample may be carry-over from other donors' samples. The sequencing sample was made of memory CD4+ T cells from PBMCs. Subset indicated: CD45RA-negative fraction. This chain joins TRBV9 and TRBJ1-6; D call uncertain. This CDR3 reads CASSVVGRNNSPLHF. Written as DNA, the CDR3 is TGTGCCAGCAGCGTAGTCGGCAGAAATAATTCACCCCTCCACTTT.